This T cell receptor (beta chain) was obtained from a study of T cells in Graves' hyperthyroidism and ophthalmopathy. The CDR3 runs to 16 residues. The V segment lost 4 bases and the J segment 8 bases; nucleotides outside the gene matches: 8. Per germline, CDR1 SGHRS and CDR2 YFSETQ. Study outcomes and limitations: Blood samples included most of the expanded thyroid clonotypes exceeding 0.001.

RNA transcripts gave rise to amplified TCR beta CDR3 regions. The HTBI primer set drove a first-round RT-PCR of the TCR CDR3. MiXCR was run by TCRdb on the multiplex PCR reads, yielding one entry per CDR3 protein. The profile shows over 500,000 distinct CDR3 sequences, less than 15% of them singletons. This clonotype turned up a few times. Its specificity is unknown. This chain connects TRBV5-1 to TRBJ2-2; 13 positions match TRBD2. Material for sequencing was blood. This TCR came from a middle-aged woman with Graves' hyperthyroidism. CDR3: CASSTGTSGNEGELFF. The CDR3 region has the DNA TGCGCCAGCAGCACCGGGACTAGCGGGAACGAAGGGGAGCTGTTTTTT.